A single sample is the source of the 18 T cell receptor beta chains below, sequenced in a study of T cell repertoires in ileal Crohn's disease. Noted time point: neoterminal ileum biopsy at postoperative endoscopy, about 6 months after surgery. Measured with immunoSEQ multiplex PCR; TCRdb has only the in-frame clones, and not every one. In the table there are roughly 3,700 clones, around 70% of which are singletons. Source material: ileal tissue. The receptors derive from an adult with Crohn's disease.

This chain connects TRBV7-7 to TRBJ2-7, with TRBD1 matching over 9 bases. J lost 3 bases, V lost 5 bases, and 8 bases had no gene match. CDR1 and CDR2 from the germline V gene are SSHAT and FNYEAQ (reference sequence). This CDR3 has 15 amino acids. As DNA, the CDR3 is TGTGCCAGCAGCACGCTAGAGGACAGGGGCTACGAGCAGTACTTC. Translated, it gives CASSTLEDRGYEQYF. The full variable domain, completed using reference TRBV7-7 and TRBJ2-7, is GAGVSQSPRYKVTKRGQDVTLRCDPISSHATLYWYQQALGQGPEFLTYFNYEAQPDKSGLPSDRFSAERPEGSISTLTIQRTEQRDSAMYRCASSTLEDRGYEQYFGPGTRLTVT.

The rearrangement uses TRBV5-5 and TRBJ2-5; 8 nucleotides line up with TRBD2. The CDR3 consists of 15 residues. Looked up from germline, CDR1 is SGHKS and CDR2 is YYEKEE (reference sequence). J lost 2 bases, V lost 2 bases, and 5 bases had no gene match. The CDR3 loop reads CASSFSGSPQETQYF. DNA for the CDR3: TGTGCCAGCAGCTTCAGCGGGAGCCCACAAGAGACCCAGTACTTC.

V and J are TRBV19 and TRBJ1-5, with a weak D call TRBD1 (6 bases). The germline V gene encodes CDR1 LNHDA and CDR2 SQIVND (reference sequence). This CDR3 contains 14 residues. Trimming left V 8 bases short and J 6 bases short, with 17 bases between. CDR3 coding DNA: TGTGCCAGTTCCTACACGGGGGGGCCTCAGCCCCAGCATTTT. This sequence encodes CASSYTGGPQPQHF.

V usage is TRBV18 and J usage is TRBJ2-7; 7 bases match TRBD1. Per the germline V gene, CDR1 is KGHSH and CDR2 is LQKENI. The length of the CDR3 is 15 residues. Losses at the gene ends were 5 bases for V and 0 bases for J; bases not matched to a gene: 7. The CDR3 reads CASSEQGYFSYEQYF. The CDR3 coding sequence is TGTGCCAGCTCAGAACAGGGGTATTTCTCCTACGAGCAGTACTTC.

The chain combines TRBV7-4 with TRBJ1-1; no firm D call. This CDR3 comprises 14 residues. The germline gives CDR1 SGHVT, CDR2 SQSDAQ. V lost 5 bases to trimming and J lost 0 bases, with 10 bases between them. This CDR3 is CASSPTVVNTEAFF. The CDR3 DNA sequence: TGTGCCAGCAGCCCCACGGTTGTGAACACTGAAGCTTTCTTT.

V and J are TRBV19 and TRBJ1-1; D is unclear. The CDR3 length is 14 residues. V lost 3 bases to trimming and J lost 4 bases, with 12 bases between them. CDR1 LNHDA and CDR2 SQIVND come from the germline V gene (reference sequence). This CDR3 reads CASSILDSGTEAFF. The CDR3 coding sequence is TGTGCCAGTAGTATCTTGGACTCAGGCACTGAAGCTTTCTTT.

V is TRBV6-5 and J is TRBJ2-7; TRBD1 agrees at 7 bases. J gave up 2 bases and V 5 bases, and 9 bases lay outside the gene matches. The germline V gene has CDR1 MNHEY and CDR2 SVGAGI. The CDR3 has 15 amino acids. The CDR3: CASSRPGQIPYEQYF. The CDR3 nucleotides are TGTGCCAGCAGTCGGCCGGGACAGATCCCCTACGAGCAGTACTTC.

This rearrangement joins TRBV6-5 to TRBJ1-5; D gene ambiguous. Germline-derived CDR1 and CDR2 are MNHEY and SVGAGI. This CDR3 region has 13 residues. The V and J ends lost 8 bases and 2 bases respectively, with 10 bases between them. Written as DNA, the CDR3 is TGTGCCAGCTCTCGACGGGGCAATCAGCCCCAGCATTTT. It yields the protein CASSRRGNQPQHF.

The V gene is TRBV5-4, the J gene TRBJ1-2; D may be TRBD1 (6 bases). The CDR3 runs to 15 residues. V lost 0 bases and J 8 bases, leaving 17 bases between the germline ends. Per germline, CDR1 SGHNT and CDR2 YYREEE (reference sequence). The CDR3, as DNA: TGTGCCAGCAGCTTGGGGGCCGTGGGGGCGCCGGGCTACACCTTC. Translating gives CASSLGAVGAPGYTF.

This clone was found once. V usage is TRBV7-9 and J usage is TRBJ1-6; 8 nucleotides agree with TRBD1. V dropped 4 bases and J dropped 7; count of bases not matched to a gene: 9. CDR3 length equals 16 residues. Germline-derived CDR1 and CDR2 are SEHNR and FQNEAQ (reference sequence). DNA of the CDR3: TGTGCCAGCAGCTCGATTAGGACAGGGTACAATTCACCCCTCCACTTT. Its protein is CASSSIRTGYNSPLHF. Variable domain in full (rest from reference TRBV7-9 and TRBJ1-6): DTGVSQNPRHKITKRGQNVTFRCDPISEHNRLYWYRQTLGQGPEFLTYFQNEAQLEKSRLLSDRFSAERPKGSFSTLEIQRTEQGDSAMYLCASSSIRTGYNSPLHFGNGTRLTVT.

There are a few counts of this clone. The CDR3 reads CASSVQSNYGYTF. CDR3 sequence (DNA): TGTGCCAGCAGCGTACAGTCTAACTATGGCTACACCTTC. The genes are TRBV9 and TRBJ1-2, with D unresolved. The CDR3 loop spans 13 amino acids. Germline CDR1 and CDR2: SGDLS and YYNGEE. Trimming took off 1 base at V and 0 bases at J, with 4 bases between the two ends.

V and J are TRBV11-1 and TRBJ1-2; 8 positions match TRBD1. From germline, CDR1 is SGHAT and CDR2 FQDESV (reference sequence). CDR3 length: 15 amino acids. With 5 bases clipped from V and 3 bases from J, the junction kept 8 bases outside the gene matches. The CDR3 coding sequence is TGTGCCAGCAGCCCCACGGACAGGGCCTACTATGGCTACACCTTC. Translated: CASSPTDRAYYGYTF.

V and J are TRBV11-2 and TRBJ1-2, with 7 bases that match TRBD1. Germline-derived CDR1 and CDR2 are SGHAT and FQNNGV. There are 15 residues in the CDR3. The V segment lost 1 base and the J segment 4 bases; nucleotides outside the gene matches: 6. CDR3 DNA sequence: TGTGCCAGCAGCTTAGGTCCCGCAGGGGGCTATGGCTACACCTTC. Translation gives CASSLGPAGGYGYTF.

V gene TRBV10-1 combines with J gene TRBJ2-3; D is perhaps TRBD1 (5 bases). Germline CDR1 reads WNHNN; CDR2 reads SYGVQD (reference sequence). The CDR3 length is 13 residues. V dropped 2 bases and J dropped 3 bases, with 6 bases sitting between them. The CDR3 DNA reads as TGCGCCAGCAGTGAGGGGGCGACAGATACGCAGTATTTT. Protein: CASSEGATDTQYF.

This clone was recorded once. This chain links TRBV30 with TRBJ1-6; 7 bases agree with TRBD1. V was pared by 5 bases and J by 0 bases, with 7 bases of the junction left unmatched. Germline assignment: CDR1 GTSNPN and CDR2 SVGIG (reference sequence). The length of the CDR3 is 16 residues. DNA for the CDR3: TGTGCCTGGGCCGGGGCAGGGGGCTCCTATAATTCACCCCTCCACTTT. It codes for CAWAGAGGSYNSPLHF.

The chain uses TRBV4-2 and TRBJ2-2; TRBD1 matches 7 bases. The V and J ends lost 4 bases and 1 base, in that order; junction bases with no gene match: 3. Germline V gives CDR1 LGHNA, CDR2 YNFKEQ. CDR3 length: 15 residues. CDR3 DNA sequence: TGTGCCAGCAGCCTCGGGGACAGGAACACCGGGGAGCTGTTTTTT. It specifies CASSLGDRNTGELFF.

The V gene is TRBV29-1, the J gene TRBJ1-3; D possibly corresponds to TRBD1 (6 bases). CDR1 SQVTM and CDR2 ANQGSEA come from the germline V gene. This CDR3 has 15 residues. Trimming cost V 3 bases and J 4 bases, with 16 bases left between them. The CDR3 DNA reads as TGCAGCGTTGAGGCCCGGCAGGGGAGAGGAAACACCATATATTTT. Residues: CSVEARQGRGNTIYF.

The chain links TRBV4-1 to TRBJ2-5; the match to TRBD2 covers 8 bases. The tail of the sequence fits TRBJ2-7 better, so the J call may be wrong. The CDR3 is made up of 17 amino acids. The germline CDR1 and CDR2 sequences are MGHRA and YSYEKL. The DNA for the CDR3 is TGCGCCAGCAGCCAAGGTGCAGCGGGAGCGCTAACCTACGAGCAGTACTTC. As protein: CASSQGAAGALTYEQYF.